This T cell receptor (beta chain) stems from a study of T-cell memory formation after mild COVID-19. On the study more broadly: The two donors had largely donor-specific TCR clusters. Overall study findings and caveats: Certain responding clones were present in pre-infection memory, suggesting participation of cross-reactive memory. CD4/CD8 balance characterized clones contracting day 15 to 85, and CD4+ skew characterized later expanders.

About this clonotype: What it binds is unknown.

The TCR alpha and TCR beta cDNA libraries, bearing sample barcodes and UMIs, were generated by 5'RACE using constant-segment primers. TCRdb re-derived calls from the 5' RACE reads in MiXCR, one entry per CDR3 protein. The sample contains fewer than 650,000 distinct CDR3 sequences, 15% to 20% of which appear only once. The CDR3 runs to 15 residues. V dropped 1 base and J dropped 3 bases, with 10 bases sitting between them. CDR1 and CDR2 (germline): KGHSH, LQKENI. This TCR came from an adult woman who had mild COVID-19 (a few samples of this study predate the infection). Cell type and time point are not known. This chain uses TRBV18 with TRBJ2-1, with D perhaps TRBD2 (6 bases). Input material: PBMCs or a T cell subset sorted from them (not recorded which). The CDR3 here is CASSPLSGVYNEQFF. Here the CDR3 DNA reads TGTGCCAGCTCACCACTTAGCGGAGTCTACAATGAGCAGTTCTTC.